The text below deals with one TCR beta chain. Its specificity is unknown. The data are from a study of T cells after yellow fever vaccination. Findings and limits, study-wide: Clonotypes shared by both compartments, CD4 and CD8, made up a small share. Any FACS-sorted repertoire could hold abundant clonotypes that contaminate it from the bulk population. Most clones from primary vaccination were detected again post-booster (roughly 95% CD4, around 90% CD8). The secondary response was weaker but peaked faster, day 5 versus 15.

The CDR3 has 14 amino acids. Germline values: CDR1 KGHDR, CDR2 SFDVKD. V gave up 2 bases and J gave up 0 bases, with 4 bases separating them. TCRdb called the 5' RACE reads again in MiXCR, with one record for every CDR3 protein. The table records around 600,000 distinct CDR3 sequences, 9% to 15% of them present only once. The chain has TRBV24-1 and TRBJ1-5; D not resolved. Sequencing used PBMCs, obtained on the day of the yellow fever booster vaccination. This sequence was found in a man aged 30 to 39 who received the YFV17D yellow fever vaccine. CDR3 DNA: TGTGCCACCAGTGATTCGTATAGCAATCAGCCCCAGCATTTT. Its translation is CATSDSYSNQPQHF.